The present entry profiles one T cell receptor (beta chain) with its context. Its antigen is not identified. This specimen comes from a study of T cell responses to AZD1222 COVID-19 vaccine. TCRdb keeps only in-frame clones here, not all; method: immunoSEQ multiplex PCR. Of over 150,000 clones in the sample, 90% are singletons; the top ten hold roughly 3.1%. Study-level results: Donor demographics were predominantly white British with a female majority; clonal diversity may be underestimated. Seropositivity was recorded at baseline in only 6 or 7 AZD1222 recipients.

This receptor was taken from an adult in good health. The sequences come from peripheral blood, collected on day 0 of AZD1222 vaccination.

CDR3 amino acids: CASSRSGGTYNEQFF. The CDR3 nucleotides read TGTGCCAGCAGCCGAAGCGGGGGGACGTACAATGAGCAGTTCTTC. The rearrangement joins TRBV14 to TRBJ2-1; TRBD2 matches 9 bases. Germline values: CDR1 SGHDN, CDR2 FVKESK. The ends lost 4 bases at V and 4 bases at J; junction bases unmatched: 5. CDR3 length: 15 amino acids.